Shown below are 25 T cell receptor beta chains from a single sample sequenced in a study of blood T cell repertoires in COVID-19. Sequencing used immunoSEQ multiplex PCR; TCRdb keeps in-frame clones, though not all of them. Seen here are approximately 250,000 clones, around 90% observed once, and the top ten hold about 3.1%. Sequenced: PBMCs or T cells enriched from blood (not recorded which). Receptor source: a woman aged 40 to 50 who had been exposed to COVID-19.

To note about this clone: Different DNA sequences within this sample yield the same CDR3. This rearrangement joins TRBV7-9 to TRBJ1-5; 8 bases are a match to TRBD1. After removal of 5 bases from V and 5 bases from J, the junction contained 2 bases not matched to a gene. The germline gives CDR1 SEHNR, CDR2 FQNEAQ (reference sequence). There are 13 residues in the CDR3. The CDR3 region is CASSLQGDQPQHF. CDR3 DNA sequence: TGTGCCAGCAGCCTACAGGGGGATCAGCCCCAGCATTTT.

The rearrangement links TRBV30 to TRBJ2-2; 7 nucleotides agree with TRBD1. Per germline, CDR1 GTSNPN and CDR2 SVGIG (reference sequence). The junction had 6 bases not matched to a gene; V was cut back by 1 base and J by 4 bases. The CDR3 covers 15 residues. The CDR3 DNA follows: TGTGCCTGGAGTGCAAGACAGGGTCGCACCGGGGAGCTGTTTTTT. Encoded protein: CAWSARQGRTGELFF.

This clone was seen a single time. The chain is built from TRBV18 and TRBJ2-1; D is ambiguous. Germline V CDR1 and CDR2: KGHSH, LQKENI. V was trimmed by 10 bases and J by 0 bases, leaving 13 bases between them. This CDR3 spans 14 amino acids. CDR3 sequence (DNA): TGTGCCACTCAACCAGGTAGCTCCTACAATGAGCAGTTCTTC. Its translation is CATQPGSSYNEQFF. Based on the CDR3 plus reference TRBV18 and TRBJ2-1, the full variable domain is NAGVMQNPRHLVRRRGQEARLRCSPMKGHSHVYWYRQLPEEGLKFMVYLQKENIIDESGMPKERFSAEFPKEGPSILRIQQVVRGDSAAYFCATQPGSSYNEQFFGPGTRLTVL.

The chain carries TRBV5-4 and TRBJ2-7; the match to TRBD2 covers 12 bases. Looked up from germline, CDR1 is SGHNT and CDR2 is YYREEE (reference sequence). Unmatched junction bases numbered 8, after V lost 5 bases and J lost 2 bases. The CDR3 has 16 residues. CDR3 coding DNA: TGTGCCAGCAGTTACGCGACTAGCGGGGGTACCTACGAGCAGTACTTC. It yields the protein CASSYATSGGTYEQYF.

The chain has TRBV7-6 and TRBJ1-1, with D maybe TRBD1 (5 bases). Germline CDR1 reads SGHVS; CDR2 reads FNYEAQ. The CDR3 length is 13 residues. V was clipped by 0 bases and J by 7 bases, with 9 bases between them. The CDR3 loop reads CASSLAATGEAFF. In nucleotides, the CDR3 is TGTGCCAGCAGCTTAGCAGCTACAGGTGAAGCTTTCTTT.

The chain uses TRBV27 and TRBJ2-1; TRBD2 matches 13 bases. The V gene's germline CDR1 is MNHEY and CDR2 SMNVEV (reference sequence). CDR3 length: 18 amino acids. V gave up 6 bases and J gave up 8 bases; unmatched junction bases: 16. The CDR3: CASSSRWAGTSGMDEQFF. Written as DNA, the CDR3 is TGTGCCAGCAGCTCACGATGGGCCGGGACTAGCGGGATGGATGAGCAGTTCTTC.

A word on this clone: Additional DNA sequences in this sample encode the identical CDR3. The chain recombines TRBV18 with TRBJ1-2, with 10 bases fitting TRBD1. The ends lost 2 bases at V and 5 bases at J; junction bases unmatched: 5. Germline values: CDR1 KGHSH, CDR2 LQKENI. The CDR3 has 15 residues. The CDR3 region has the DNA TGTGCCAGCTCACCATCGACAGGGGGCAATTATGGCTACACCTTC. Translated: CASSPSTGGNYGYTF.

The chain employs TRBV27 and TRBJ2-7; maybe TRBD2 (6 bases). CDR3 length: 14 residues. The germline V gene encodes CDR1 MNHEY and CDR2 SMNVEV (reference sequence). V was cut by 2 bases and J by 3 bases, with 11 bases left in between. The CDR3 loop reads CASSLKDYRYEQYF. As DNA, the CDR3 is TGTGCCAGCAGTTTAAAGGACTACCGCTACGAGCAGTACTTC.

The chain is built from TRBV25-1 and TRBJ2-1, with TRBD1 matching 7 bases. This CDR3 has 15 amino acids. Germline V gene lookup returns CDR1 MGHDK and CDR2 SYGVNS. The J segment lost 2 bases and the V segment lost 2 bases, leaving 3 bases of the junction unmatched. The CDR3 loop reads CASSELQGAYNEQFF. CDR3 in DNA: TGTGCCAGCAGTGAACTGCAGGGGGCCTACAATGAGCAGTTCTTC.

The rearrangement links TRBV18 to TRBJ1-1; 7 bases are shared with TRBD1. Germline CDR1 KGHSH, CDR2 LQKENI. V trimming: 6 bases; J trimming: 2 bases; junction bases outside the gene matches: 6. This CDR3 is built from 14 residues. Here the CDR3 DNA reads TGTGCCAGCTCGCCAGCAGGGGGAAACACTGAAGCTTTCTTT. Its protein is CASSPAGGNTEAFF.

There are a few counts of this clone. The CDR3 reads CASSLTGSRNQPQHF. In DNA form, the CDR3 reads TGTGCCAGCTCACTCACAGGGTCACGGAATCAGCCCCAGCATTTT. The genes are TRBV18 and TRBJ1-5, with D perhaps TRBD1 (6 bases). V was shortened by 4 bases and J by 4 bases, with 14 bases between the two germline ends. Germline CDR1 and CDR2: KGHSH and LQKENI. The CDR3 has 15 residues.

This sequence joins TRBV11-3 and TRBJ1-6; D call uncertain. CDR1 and CDR2 from the germline V gene are SGHNT and YENEEA. The CDR3 consists of 17 residues. Trimming stripped 0 bases from V and 6 bases from J, with 15 bases between. CDR3 sequence reads: CASSLDGGRRSNSPLHF. The CDR3 DNA reads TGTGCCAGCAGCTTAGATGGAGGACGGCGTTCTAATTCACCCCTCCACTTT.

Here the CDR3 DNA reads TGTGCCAGCAGCTACACTAGCGGGGCGTACAATGAGCAGTTCTTC. Protein: CASSYTSGAYNEQFF. V usage is TRBV7-2 and J usage is TRBJ2-1, with TRBD2 identical over 10 bases. Per the germline V gene, CDR1 is SGHTA and CDR2 is FQGNSA. The CDR3 has 15 residues. J gave up 4 bases and V 4 bases, and 4 bases lay outside the gene matches.

V gene TRBV6-4 combines with J gene TRBJ2-2; D is unclear. CDR1 MRHNA and CDR2 SNTAGT come from the germline V gene. V was trimmed by 6 bases and J by 3 bases, leaving 11 bases between them. The CDR3 extends over 14 amino acids. The DNA for the CDR3 is TGTGCCAGCAGGAAGGTAGCTTACACCGGGGAGCTGTTTTTT. It is translated as CASRKVAYTGELFF.

The chain uses TRBV6-5 and TRBJ1-6; D is uncertain. Per germline, CDR1 MNHEY and CDR2 SVGAGI. The ends were cut back, 7 bases at V and 6 bases at J, with 16 bases in the middle. CDR3 length: 15 residues. The CDR3 DNA sequence: TGTGCCAGCACTCGCGGAGGCCTCGCTAATTCACCCCTCCACTTT. As protein: CASTRGGLANSPLHF.

The chain links TRBV29-1 to TRBJ2-5, with a tentative D call TRBD2 (6 bases). The CDR3 has 13 amino acids. The V and J ends lost 3 bases and 5 bases respectively, with 13 bases between them. CDR1 and CDR2 (germline): SQVTM, ANQGSEA. The CDR3 loop is CSVDTSFGETQYF. In nucleotides, the CDR3 is TGCAGCGTTGACACTAGCTTCGGGGAGACCCAGTACTTC.

This clone has only one observation. The gene calls are TRBV18 and TRBJ2-5; maybe TRBD1 (6 bases). The CDR3 consists of 14 residues. Germline lookup yields CDR1 KGHSH and CDR2 LQKENI. Trimming cost V 6 bases and J 5 bases, with 16 bases left between them. This CDR3 is CASSPQGIQETQYF. The CDR3 DNA sequence: TGTGCCAGCTCGCCTCAGGGGATTCAGGAGACCCAGTACTTC.

This clone was seen a few times. The CDR3 bases are TGTGCCAGCAGATCTGACAGGGGCGAGCAGTACTTC. Its protein is CASRSDRGEQYF. The chain couples TRBV7-9 to TRBJ2-7; 8 bases align to TRBD1. The CDR3 runs 12 residues. In germline, CDR1 is SEHNR, CDR2 FQNEAQ (reference sequence). Losses at the gene ends were 6 bases for V and 6 bases for J; bases not matched to a gene: 4.

The V call is TRBV2, the J call TRBJ2-2; tentatively, D is TRBD1 (6 bases). The V end was cut by 4 bases, the J end by 4 bases, with 10 bases between. The CDR3 sequence is 14 residues long. Germline V gene lookup returns CDR1 SNHLY and CDR2 FYNNEI. CDR3 nucleotide sequence: TGTGCCAGCAGTGCCACCAGGGGCACCGGGGAGCTGTTTTTT. Translated: CASSATRGTGELFF.

This chain joins TRBV6-6 and TRBJ1-4; the match to TRBD1 covers 7 bases. Germline CDR1 is MNHNY and CDR2 is SVGAGI (reference sequence). CDR3 size: 18 residues. V gave up 7 bases and J gave up 7 bases; unmatched junction bases: 21. The CDR3 nucleotides read TGTGCCAGCACTCGAAAAGTACCGGGACAGAGGGTGGGTGAAAAACTGTTTTTT. Translated: CASTRKVPGQRVGEKLFF.

This clone has more than one count but fewer than ten. The gene calls are TRBV7-8 and TRBJ1-1, with D unclear. CDR1 and CDR2 (germline): SGHVS, FQNEAQ. The CDR3 length is 13 residues. V was clipped by 5 bases and J by 0 bases, with 7 bases between them. Here the CDR3 DNA reads TGTGCCAGCAGCGACGGAGTGAACACTGAAGCTTTCTTT. It is translated as CASSDGVNTEAFF. The full variable domain, with the rest looked up from reference TRBV7-8 and TRBJ1-1, is GAGVSQSPRYKVAKRGQDVALRCDPISGHVSLFWYQQALGQGPEFLTYFQNEAQLDKSGLPSDRFFAERPEGSVSTLKIQRTQQEDSAVYLCASSDGVNTEAFFGQGTRLTVV.

The chain joins TRBV4-1 to TRBJ2-3, with 9 bases that match TRBD2. The CDR3 sequence is 15 residues long. Trimming cost V 4 bases and J 0 bases; bases outside gene matches: 2. The V gene's germline CDR1 is MGHRA and CDR2 YSYEKL. CDR3 nucleotide sequence: TGCGCCAGCAGCCGACTAGCGGATAGCACAGATACGCAGTATTTT. It codes for CASSRLADSTDTQYF.

The chain links TRBV28 to TRBJ2-7; TRBD1 might be the D (5 bases). The CDR3 is made up of 11 amino acids. Trimming stripped 8 bases from V and 7 bases from J, with 12 bases between. CDR1 and CDR2 (germline): MDHEN, SYDVKM. The CDR3 loop reads CASWAGKEQYF. For the CDR3, the DNA is TGTGCCAGCTGGGCAGGGAAAGAGCAGTACTTC.

This clone was seen once. CDR3 loop: CASSQVAGSNNEQFF. DNA of the CDR3: TGTGCCAGCAGCCAAGTAGCTGGGTCTAACAATGAGCAGTTCTTC. The V and J genes are TRBV14 and TRBJ2-1; unclear D gene. There are 15 residues in the CDR3. Germline CDR1 reads SGHDN; CDR2 reads FVKESK. Trimming removed 1 base at V and 5 bases at J, with 12 bases between. Combining the CDR3 with reference TRBV14 and TRBJ2-1 gives the whole variable domain EAGVTQFPSHSVIEKGQTVTLRCDPISGHDNLYWYRRVMGKEIKFLLHFVKESKQDESGMPNNRFLAERTGGTYSTLKVQPAELEDSGVYFCASSQVAGSNNEQFFGPGTRLTVL.

This chain connects TRBV28 to TRBJ2-5, with D maybe TRBD1 (6 bases). The V end was cut by 3 bases, the J end by 4 bases, with 15 bases between. This CDR3 spans 15 amino acids. The germline V gene has CDR1 MDHEN and CDR2 SYDVKM. The CDR3 DNA follows: TGTGCCAGCAGTTTTGGGACACCTCGAGGAGAGACCCAGTACTTC. Amino acids: CASSFGTPRGETQYF.